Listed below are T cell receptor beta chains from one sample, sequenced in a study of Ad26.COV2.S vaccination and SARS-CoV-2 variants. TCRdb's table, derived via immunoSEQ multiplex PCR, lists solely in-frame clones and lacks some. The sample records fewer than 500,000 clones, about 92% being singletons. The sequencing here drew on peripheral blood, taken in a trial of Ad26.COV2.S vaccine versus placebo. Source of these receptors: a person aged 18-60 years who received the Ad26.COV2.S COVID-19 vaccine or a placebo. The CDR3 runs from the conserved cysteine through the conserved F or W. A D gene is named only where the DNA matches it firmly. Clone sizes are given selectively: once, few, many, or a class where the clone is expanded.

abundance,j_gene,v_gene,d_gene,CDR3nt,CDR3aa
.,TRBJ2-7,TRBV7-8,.,TGTGCCAGCGGAGAATCGGGCGAGCAGTACTTC,CASGESGEQYF
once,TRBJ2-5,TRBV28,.,TGTGCCAGCAGTTTATTGGGACAAAAAGAGACCCAGTACTTC,CASSLLGQKETQYF
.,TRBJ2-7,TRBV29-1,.,TGCAGCGTTGCTGTGGCGCACTATGAGGAGCAGTACTTC,CSVAVAHYEEQYF
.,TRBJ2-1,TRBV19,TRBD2,TGTGCCAGTAGAGGCGGGAGTGAGCAGTTCTTC,CASRGGSEQFF
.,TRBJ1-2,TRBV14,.,TGTGCCAGCAGCCACACAGGGTTTAGTGGCTACACCTTC,CASSHTGFSGYTF
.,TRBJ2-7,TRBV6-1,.,TGTGCCAGCAGTGTATCCGGGACACCTACCTCCTACGAGCAGTACTTC,CASSVSGTPTSYEQYF
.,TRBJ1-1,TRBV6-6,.,TGTGCCAGCAGTTATAGTGCCACTGAAGCTTTCTTT,CASSYSATEAFF
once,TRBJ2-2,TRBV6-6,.,TGTGCCAGCAGCTACTCCACCGGGGAGCTGTTTTTT,CASSYSTGELFF
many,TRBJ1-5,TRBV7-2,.,TGTGCCAGCAGCTTAGTAGAGAATCAGCCCCAGCATTTT,CASSLVENQPQHF
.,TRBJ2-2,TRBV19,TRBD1,TGTGCCAGTAATCCCAATCCCCCGGACAGGGACGGGGAGCTGTTTTTT,CASNPNPPDRDGELFF
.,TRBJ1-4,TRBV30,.,TGTGCCTGGAGTGTATCTGGGTTGGGGGATGAAAAACTGTTTTTT,CAWSVSGLGDEKLFF
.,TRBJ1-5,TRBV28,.,TGTGCCAGCAGTTTAAATCAACAGGGAAACCAGCCCCAGCATTTT,CASSLNQQGNQPQHF
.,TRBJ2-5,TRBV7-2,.,TGTGCCAGCAGCTTAGGCCAGACGAAAGAGACCCAGTACTTC,CASSLGQTKETQYF
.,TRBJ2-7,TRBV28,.,TGTGCCAGCGGGGGATTAGAGCGGCAGTACTTC,CASGGLERQYF
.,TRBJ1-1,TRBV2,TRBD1,TGTGCCAGCAGGGGGTCGACAGGGGGCAGTTGGCACACTGAAGCTTTCTTT,CASRGSTGGSWHTEAFF
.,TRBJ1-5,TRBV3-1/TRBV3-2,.,TGTGCCAGCAGCCACCGATGTGGGGGTACCAATCAGCCCCAGCATTTT,CASSHRCGGTNQPQHF
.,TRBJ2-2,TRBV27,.,TGTGCCAGCAGCCTGGCCACCGGGGAGCTGTTTTTT,CASSLATGELFF
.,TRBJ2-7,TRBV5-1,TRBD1,TGCGCCAGCAGCTTGACGGGACAGTCCTACGAGCAGTACTTC,CASSLTGQSYEQYF
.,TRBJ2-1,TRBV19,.,TGTGCCAGTAAGTCCAGCGGAGGTCCCTACAATGAGCAGTTCTTC,CASKSSGGPYNEQFF
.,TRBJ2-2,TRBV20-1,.,TGCAGTGCTAGTCCCACAGGGTTCTACACCGGGGAGCTGTTTTTT,CSASPTGFYTGELFF
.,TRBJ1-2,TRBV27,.,TGTGCCAGCAGTTCAGGACACCTCGGGTATGGCTACACCTTC,CASSSGHLGYGYTF
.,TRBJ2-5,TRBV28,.,TGTGCCAGCAGTTTAACGCAGCTCCAAGAGACCCAGTACTTC,CASSLTQLQETQYF
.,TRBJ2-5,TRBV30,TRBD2,TGTGCCTGGAGTCCTCTCAGCGGGAAAGAGACCCAGTACTTC,CAWSPLSGKETQYF
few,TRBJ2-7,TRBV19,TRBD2,TGTGCCACCACACTAGCGGGAGGGCGCGAGCAGTACTTC,CATTLAGGREQYF
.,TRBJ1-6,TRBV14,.,TGTGCCAGCAGCCAAGATGAGGTAGCTTCACCCCTCCACTTT,CASSQDEVASPLHF
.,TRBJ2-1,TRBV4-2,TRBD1,TGTGCCAGCAGCCGGGGACAGGGACGGCAGTTCTTC,CASSRGQGRQFF
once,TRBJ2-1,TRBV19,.,TGTGCCAGTAGTATACGTCGGGAGACGACTTACAATGAGCAGTTCTTC,CASSIRRETTYNEQFF
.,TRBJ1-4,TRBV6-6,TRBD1,TGTGCCAGCAGTTCTACAGGGGCAACTAATGAAAAACTGTTTTTT,CASSSTGATNEKLFF
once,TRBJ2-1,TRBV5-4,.,TGTGCCAGCAGCCCACCGGGACACCTATACAATGAGCAGTTCTTC,CASSPPGHLYNEQFF
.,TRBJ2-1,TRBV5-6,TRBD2,TGTGCCAGCAGCCTCCGACTAGCGGGGCACCAGTTCTTC,CASSLRLAGHQFF
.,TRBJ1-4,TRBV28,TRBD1,TGTGCCAGCGGTGACAGGGGGCATAATGAAAAACTGTTTTTT,CASGDRGHNEKLFF
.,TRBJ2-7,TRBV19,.,TGTGCCAGTAGCCCACAGGGTCGAGAGCAGTACTTC,CASSPQGREQYF
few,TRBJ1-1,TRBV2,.,TGTGCCAGCAGTGTTCTATTCAACACTGAAGCTTTCTTT,CASSVLFNTEAFF
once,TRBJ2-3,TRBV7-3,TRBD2,TGTGCCAGCAGCCCGGGACTAGCGACAGATACGCAGTATTTT,CASSPGLATDTQYF
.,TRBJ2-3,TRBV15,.,TGTGCCACCAGCAGTGGACATGCACAAGATACGCAGTATTTT,CATSSGHAQDTQYF
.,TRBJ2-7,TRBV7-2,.,TGTGCCAGCAGCCTGCGGACAGTTTCAGCCTACGAGCAGTACTTC,CASSLRTVSAYEQYF
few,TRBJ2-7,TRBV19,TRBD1,TGTGCCAGTAGCTCAAGCCGGGACAGGGACGAGCAGTACTTC,CASSSSRDRDEQYF